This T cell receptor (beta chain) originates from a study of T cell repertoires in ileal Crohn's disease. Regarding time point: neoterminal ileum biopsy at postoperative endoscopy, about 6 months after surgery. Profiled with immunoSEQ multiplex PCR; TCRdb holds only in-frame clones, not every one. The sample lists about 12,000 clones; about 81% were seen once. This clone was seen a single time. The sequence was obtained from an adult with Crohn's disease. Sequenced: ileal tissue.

In DNA, the CDR3 is TGTGCCAGCAGTGCCTTAGCCTCGGGGGGGCAAAACATTCAGTACTTC. The encoded protein is CASSALASGGQNIQYF. This sequence joins TRBV28 and TRBJ2-4, with 8 bases that match TRBD2. The CDR3 runs 16 residues. Trimming removed 5 bases from V and 5 bases from J; junction bases left unmatched: 11. CDR1 and CDR2 (germline): MDHEN, SYDVKM.